The 25 T cell receptor beta chains below all came from one sample that was sequenced in a study of T cells after yellow fever vaccination. TCRdb reanalysed the 5' RACE reads using MiXCR and keeps one entry per CDR3 protein. The sample records some 100,000 distinct CDR3 sequences, approximately 7.1% being singletons. This sample comprised CD4+ T cells sorted from PBMCs, obtained approximately 40 days after the first yellow fever vaccination. The receptors shown here come from a man younger than 35 who received the YFV17D yellow fever vaccine.

This clonotype showed up many times. The V call is TRBV20-1, the J call TRBJ1-5; 10 bases match TRBD1. The CDR3 has 15 residues. The V gene end was trimmed by 5 bases and the J gene end by 5 bases; junction bases not matched to a gene: 9. Looked up from germline, CDR1 is DFQATT and CDR2 is SNEGSKA (reference sequence). CDR3: CSASLGQGTDQPQHF. The CDR3 coding sequence is TGCAGTGCTTCTTTGGGACAGGGGACGGATCAGCCCCAGCATTTT.

At least ten counts were recorded for this clonotype. V and J are TRBV9 and TRBJ2-7; D possibly matches TRBD1 or TRBD2 (6 bases each). The CDR3 length is 15 residues. V lost 4 bases, J lost 3 bases, and 17 bases lay in between. Germline CDR1 SGDLS, CDR2 YYNGEE. CDR3 in amino acids: CASSPKQGGVYEQYF. The CDR3 DNA sequence: TGTGCCAGCAGCCCAAAACAGGGCGGGGTCTACGAGCAGTACTTC.

This clonotype was seen repeatedly, ten times or more. This rearrangement joins TRBV5-5 to TRBJ2-1, with TRBD2 matching over 10 bases. V lost 2 bases and J lost 2; bases outside the gene matches: 10. Germline CDR1 is SGHKS and CDR2 is YYEKEE (reference sequence). The CDR3 sequence is 18 residues long. The CDR3 DNA reads TGTGCCAGCAGCTTCGGTTGGAGCGGGGGGGTTACCTACAATGAGCAGTTCTTC. Residues: CASSFGWSGGVTYNEQFF.

This clonotype was seen more than once but under ten times. The V gene is TRBV30, the J gene TRBJ1-2; D is perhaps TRBD1 (5 bases). Germline-derived CDR1 and CDR2 are GTSNPN and SVGIG (reference sequence). The CDR3 is made up of 13 amino acids. V lost 0 bases, J lost 5 bases, and 10 bases lay in between. The CDR3 region has the DNA TGTGCCTGGAGTGTACAAAGGGGTTATGGCTACACCTTC. Its translation: CAWSVQRGYGYTF.

This clonotype appeared many times. The chain couples TRBV6-5 to TRBJ2-1; D is unclear. The CDR3 sequence is 14 residues long. In germline, CDR1 is MNHEY, CDR2 SVGAGI. V lost 0 bases, J lost 1 base, and 4 bases lay in between. CDR3: CASSYSNSYNEQFF. The CDR3 DNA reads TGTGCCAGCAGTTACTCGAATTCCTACAATGAGCAGTTCTTC.

This clonotype came up many times. The V call is TRBV20-1, the J call TRBJ1-1; weak D call: TRBD1 (6 bases). Germline-derived CDR1 and CDR2 are DFQATT and SNEGSKA (reference sequence). This CDR3 region has 12 residues. V lost 5 bases, J lost 7 bases, and 14 bases lay in between. CDR3 sequence: CSAGGQLLEAFF. CDR3 sequence (DNA): TGCAGTGCTGGGGGACAATTACTTGAAGCTTTCTTT.

This clonotype was found many times. The gene calls are TRBV4-2 and TRBJ2-1; 8 bases map to TRBD1. The CDR3 loop spans 14 amino acids. J was trimmed by 10 bases and V by 0 bases; bases with no gene match: 5. Germline loops: CDR1 LGHNA, CDR2 YNFKEQ. The CDR3: CASSQDQGAGEQFF. CDR3 nucleotides: TGTGCCAGCAGCCAAGACCAGGGGGCTGGCGAGCAGTTCTTC.

This clonotype was observed many times. The V call is TRBV24-1, the J call TRBJ1-2, with TRBD1 matching over 8 bases. V trimming: 3 bases; J trimming: 8 bases; junction bases outside the gene matches: 4. CDR1 is KGHDR and CDR2 is SFDVKD in the germline V gene. This CDR3 has 13 residues. The CDR3 DNA follows: TGTGCCACCAGTGATCAGGGACAGGCCGGCTACACCTTC. It codes for CATSDQGQAGYTF.

The chain combines TRBV10-3 with TRBJ1-5; D is perhaps TRBD1 (5 bases). Germline CDR1 and CDR2: ENHRY and SYGVKD. This CDR3 is built from 13 residues. V lost 6 bases, J lost 8 bases, and 14 bases lay in between. The CDR3 coding sequence is TGTGCCATCAGATCGACAGCCCTGGAGCCCCAGCATTTT. It specifies CAIRSTALEPQHF.

This clonotype was recorded at least ten times. The gene calls are TRBV6-5 and TRBJ1-6, with D unresolved. Germline CDR1 and CDR2: MNHEY and SVGAGI. The CDR3 has 14 amino acids. V dropped 6 bases and J dropped 7 bases, with 13 bases sitting between them. CDR3 DNA: TGTGCCAGCAGACCGTACTCGGGGAATTCACCCCTCCACTTT. Its protein is CASRPYSGNSPLHF.

In its sample, this clonotype was seen once. The CDR3 DNA sequence: TGTGCCAGCAGTTTCACCCCAAGGAGGGGGCTACTAGCGGGAAACTACGAGCAGTACGTC. Encoded protein: CASSFTPRRGLLAGNYEQYV. V is TRBV12-3 or TRBV12-4 and J is TRBJ2-7; 10 positions match TRBD2. The CDR3 runs to 20 residues. J was trimmed by 3 bases and V by 3 bases; bases with no gene match: 20.

This clonotype was recorded at least ten times. V gene TRBV5-1 combines with J gene TRBJ2-5; possible D gene TRBD2, 6 bases. The CDR3 sequence is 12 residues long. CDR1 and CDR2 (germline): SGHRS, YFSETQ. V was shortened by 3 bases and J by 3 bases, with 6 bases between the two germline ends. The CDR3 is CASSWGEETQYF. For the CDR3, the DNA is TGCGCCAGCAGCTGGGGGGAAGAGACCCAGTACTTC.

This clonotype was seen ten or more times. The chain has TRBV18 and TRBJ1-5; weak D call: TRBD1 (6 bases). This CDR3 comprises 16 residues. Between the trimmed V and J ends, which lost 3 bases and 0 bases, there was a span of 12 bases. Germline CDR1 and CDR2: KGHSH and LQKENI. The chain's CDR3 is CASSPGQGNSNQPQHF. CDR3 sequence (DNA): TGTGCCAGCTCACCGGGTCAGGGGAATAGCAATCAGCCCCAGCATTTT.

V gene TRBV24-1 combines with J gene TRBJ1-5; no clear D gene. CDR3 length: 19 residues. The V and J ends lost 0 bases and 3 bases respectively, with 20 bases between them. Germline values: CDR1 KGHDR, CDR2 SFDVKD. The CDR3 sequence: CATSDLPQRDYSYNQPQHF. CDR3 bases: TGTGCCACCAGTGATTTGCCACAGCGCGATTATAGTTACAATCAGCCCCAGCATTTT.

This clonotype was picked up a small number of times. The J gene is TRBJ2-1, the V gene TRBV18, with TRBD1 matching over 8 bases. Germline V gene lookup returns CDR1 KGHSH and CDR2 LQKENI. V lost 3 bases to trimming and J lost 10 bases; unmatched junction nucleotides: 8. The CDR3 contains 14 residues. CDR3 DNA sequence: TGTGCCAGCTCACCGAAATCCGGGACAGGAGAGCAGTTCTTC. It encodes CASSPKSGTGEQFF.

The sample holds many counts of this clonotype. V gene TRBV4-1 combines with J gene TRBJ2-3; 8 positions match TRBD1. Germline V gives CDR1 MGHRA, CDR2 YSYEKL. The CDR3 loop spans 14 amino acids. Germline trimming cut 2 bases from V and 3 bases from J; bases unmatched to any gene: 1. The CDR3 sequence is CASSQQGATDTQYF. The CDR3 DNA follows: TGCGCCAGCAGCCAACAGGGGGCTACAGATACGCAGTATTTT.

This clonotype was observed a handful of times. The chain has TRBV4-1 and TRBJ1-4, with a tentative D call TRBD1 (5 bases). V was pared by 1 base and J by 8 bases, with 14 bases between. CDR3 size: 15 residues. The germline V gene encodes CDR1 MGHRA and CDR2 YSYEKL. The CDR3 here is CASSQVGGLREKLFF. The DNA for the CDR3 is TGCGCCAGCAGCCAAGTTGGGGGACTTCGGGAAAAACTGTTTTTT.

At least ten counts were recorded for this clonotype. The chain uses TRBV5-1 and TRBJ2-3; 7 bases line up with TRBD2. Losses at the gene ends were 0 bases for V and 0 bases for J; bases not matched to a gene: 4. Germline V CDR1 and CDR2: SGHRS, YFSETQ. The length of the CDR3 is 16 residues. DNA of the CDR3: TGCGCCAGCAGCTTGGGGGTGCGGGGGAGCACAGATACGCAGTATTTT. It is translated as CASSLGVRGSTDTQYF.

This clonotype was seen ten or more times. J is TRBJ2-1 and V is TRBV11-2, with a weak D call TRBD2 (5 bases). Germline values: CDR1 SGHAT, CDR2 FQNNGV. The CDR3 length is 13 residues. With 6 bases removed from V and 7 bases from J, the gap between germline ends came to 13 bases. The CDR3 region has the DNA TGTGCCAGCAGTCTCGGACTTCAAAATGAGCAGTTCTTC. This translates into CASSLGLQNEQFF. The whole variable domain, filled in from reference TRBV11-2 and TRBJ2-1, reads EAGVAQSPRYKIIEKRQSVAFWCNPISGHATLYWYQQILGQGPKLLIQFQNNGVVDDSQLPKDRFSAERLKGVDSTLKIQPAKLEDSAVYLCASSLGLQNEQFFGPGTRLTVL.

The DNA of the CDR3 is TGTGCCAGCACTTTAGAGGCTAGCGGGGGGGCAAAGACCCAGTACTTC. Protein sequence: CASTLEASGGAKTQYF. This chain joins TRBV7-2 and TRBJ2-5; 12 bases are a match to TRBD2. Trimming at V came to 7 bases and at J to 6 bases, leaving 12 bases not matched to a gene. The CDR3 sequence is 16 residues long. CDR1 is SGHTA and CDR2 is FQGNSA in the germline V gene.

This clonotype was seen many times. The chain couples TRBV21-1 to TRBJ2-1. TRBV21-1 counts as a pseudogene. This CDR3 region has 16 residues. The CDR3 loop is CASSKKRSGLDNEQFF. CDR3 nucleotides: TGTGCCAGCAGCAAAAAAAGGTCAGGCCTTGACAATGAGCAGTTCTTC.

This clonotype was observed a few times. J is TRBJ2-7 and V is TRBV18; tentatively, D is TRBD1 (5 bases). The CDR3 spans 14 residues. V shed 3 bases and J shed 0 bases, with 9 bases lying between them. The V gene's germline CDR1 is KGHSH and CDR2 LQKENI. CDR3 region: CASSPQGNSYEQYV. The CDR3 region has the DNA TGTGCCAGCTCACCCCAGGGAAACTCCTACGAGCAGTACGTC.

The chain couples TRBV29-1 to TRBJ2-5; D call uncertain. V was trimmed by 6 bases and J by 3 bases, leaving 14 bases between them. In germline, CDR1 is SQVTM, CDR2 ANQGSEA. The CDR3 runs 13 residues. Here the CDR3 reads CSVIGPLEETQYF. The CDR3 DNA is TGCAGCGTAATCGGCCCTTTAGAAGAGACCCAGTACTTC.

This clonotype was detected many times. The chain has TRBV10-3 and TRBJ2-7; D perhaps matches TRBD2 (5 bases). With 0 bases removed from V and 3 bases from J, the gap between germline ends came to 9 bases. This CDR3 is built from 14 residues. The germline gives CDR1 ENHRY, CDR2 SYGVKD. The CDR3 DNA sequence: TGTGCCATCAGTGAGTCGACGGGGAGCTACGAGCAGTACTTC. It is translated as CAISESTGSYEQYF.

In its sample, this clonotype was seen many times. The chain combines TRBV5-4 with TRBJ1-2; a possible D gene is TRBD1 (6 bases). Per the germline V gene, CDR1 is SGHNT and CDR2 is YYREEE (reference sequence). This CDR3 contains 14 residues. The germline V and J ends were trimmed by 7 bases and 7 bases, with 20 bases remaining between them. The CDR3 sequence is CASGLPNRAGGYTF. The CDR3 region has the DNA TGTGCCAGCGGGCTACCCAACAGGGCAGGTGGCTACACCTTC.